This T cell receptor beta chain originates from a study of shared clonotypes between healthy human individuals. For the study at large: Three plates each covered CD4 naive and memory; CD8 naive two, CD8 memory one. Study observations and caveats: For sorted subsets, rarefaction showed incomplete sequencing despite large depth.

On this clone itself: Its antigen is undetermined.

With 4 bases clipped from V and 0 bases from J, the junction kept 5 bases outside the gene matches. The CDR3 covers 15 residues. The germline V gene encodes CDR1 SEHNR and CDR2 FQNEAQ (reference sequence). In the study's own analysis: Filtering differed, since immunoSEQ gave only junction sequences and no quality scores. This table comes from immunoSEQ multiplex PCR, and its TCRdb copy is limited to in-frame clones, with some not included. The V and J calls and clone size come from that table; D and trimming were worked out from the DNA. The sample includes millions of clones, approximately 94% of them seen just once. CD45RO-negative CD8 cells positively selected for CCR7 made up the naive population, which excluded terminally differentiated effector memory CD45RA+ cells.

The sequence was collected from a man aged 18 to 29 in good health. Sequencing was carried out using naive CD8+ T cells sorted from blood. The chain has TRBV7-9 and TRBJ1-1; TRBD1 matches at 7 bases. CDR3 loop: CASSWPGQMNTEAFF. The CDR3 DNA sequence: TGTGCCAGCAGCTGGCCGGGACAGATGAACACTGAAGCTTTCTTT.